The T cell receptor (beta chain) under discussion was sequenced for a study of OX40 agonist ivuxolimab in advanced cancers. Germline V lookup: CDR1 LNHDA, CDR2 SQIVND (reference sequence). CDR3 length: 14 residues. Trimming cost V 3 bases and J 2 bases, with 8 bases left between them. Sequencing used immunoSEQ multiplex PCR; TCRdb keeps in-frame clones, though not all of them. This table has 60,000 or so clones, roughly 83% appearing once. This specimen consisted of CD4+ or CD8+ T cells sorted from blood, obtained in a trial of the OX40 agonist ivuxolimab. The J gene is TRBJ1-3, the V gene TRBV19; D ambiguous. This clonotype originated in an adult with an advanced solid tumor such as melanoma, head and neck, liver or kidney cancer. The CDR3 DNA sequence: TGTGCCAGTAGTATCCAGTTTACTGGAAACACCATATATTTT. Translated, it gives CASSIQFTGNTIYF.